This TCR beta chain was identified in a study of regulatory T cells. With respect to this clone: Its antigen is undetermined.

The PCR used 52 TRBV and 13 TRBJ primers. Assay used: immunoSEQ multiplex PCR; TCRdb lists only in-frame clones, some missing. The sample has under 35,000 clones; approximately 93% are singletons. This CDR3 spans 14 amino acids. Looked up from germline, CDR1 is MNHNS and CDR2 is SASEGT. Trimming shortened V by 4 bases and J by 5 bases, and 12 bases separated the two germline ends. Overall study results and limits: In CD3G-deficient patients, conventional CD4+ T cells were enriched for hydrophobic CDR3 residues at positions 6 and 7.

The sequence came from a child aged 2-15 years with CD3G deficiency. Sequenced input: conventional CD4+ T cells sorted from blood. The J gene is TRBJ2-1, the V gene TRBV6-1, with D perhaps TRBD1 (5 bases). For the CDR3, the DNA is TGTGCCAGCAGTGGCAGGGTCAGAGACAATGAGCAGTTCTTC. This sequence encodes CASSGRVRDNEQFF.